The 3 T cell receptor beta chains below come from one sample, sequenced in a study of T-cell memory formation after mild COVID-19. TCRdb analysed the 5' RACE reads with MiXCR anew, one entry per CDR3 protein. Of 150,000 to 200,000 distinct CDR3 sequences detected, approximately 18% appear once; the ten largest clones hold 3.9%. The sample consisted of PBMCs or a T cell subset sorted from them (not recorded which). These receptors originate from a man in his late teens or twenties who had mild COVID-19 (a few samples of this study predate the infection). Cell type and time point are not known.

The chain combines TRBV27 with TRBJ2-3; D is unresolved. There are 13 residues in the CDR3. The germline V and J ends were trimmed by 2 bases and 1 base, with 4 bases remaining between them. Germline loops: CDR1 MNHEY, CDR2 SMNVEV (reference sequence). CDR3 in DNA: TGTGCCAGCAGTTTAATCGGCACAGATACGCAGTATTTT. The encoded protein is CASSLIGTDTQYF.

This clonotype was seen a few times. The chain uses TRBV4-1 and TRBJ1-2, with TRBD1 identical over 7 bases. Trimming took 0 bases from V and 4 from J; bases not matched to a gene: 14. The CDR3 covers 18 residues. The V gene's germline CDR1 is MGHRA and CDR2 YSYEKL. CDR3 in DNA: TGCGCCAGCAGCCAAGATCTAAGGGGGAGGGGGCGAGGCTATGGCTACACCTTC. It specifies CASSQDLRGRGRGYGYTF.

Ten or more counts support this clonotype. V usage is TRBV3-1 and J usage is TRBJ1-2; D remains unclear. CDR1 and CDR2 from the germline V gene are LGHDT and YNNKEL (reference sequence). The length of the CDR3 is 11 residues. Trimming pared 0 bases from V and 7 bases from J, leaving 3 bases between. The CDR3 loop reads CASSQDSGYTF. The CDR3 DNA follows: TGTGCCAGCAGCCAAGACTCTGGCTACACCTTC.